The text below deals with one T cell receptor beta chain. A read error may account for a junction end that differs from germline. This sample was included in a study of control samples from healthy donors and cancer patients. Some clones are missing from TCRdb's copy, which holds only in-frame ones; the method was immunoSEQ multiplex PCR. This sample has about 190,000 clones, with approximately 90% found just once. Germline V lookup: CDR1 SNHLY, CDR2 FYNNEI. There are 14 residues in the CDR3. Source material: blood. The chain employs TRBV2 and TRBJ1-5; unclear D gene. The sequence was collected from a man aged 30 to 39 in good health. The CDR3 bases are TGTGCCAGCAGCGAAGCTGATCCCAATCAGCCCCAGCATTTT. This sequence encodes CASSEADPNQPQHF. Filled out from reference TRBV2 and TRBJ1-5, the complete variable domain reads EPEVTQTPSHQVTQMGQEVILRCVPISNHLYFYWYRQILGQKVEFLVSFYNNEISEKSEIFDDQFSVERPDGSNFTLKIRSTKLEDSAMYFCASSEADPNQPQHFGDGTRLSIL.